This entry describes one TCR beta chain. Its antigen is undetermined. Trimming cost V 5 bases and J 0 bases, with 12 bases left between them. This CDR3 contains 15 residues. Germline lookup yields CDR1 SGHRS and CDR2 YFSETQ. Profiled with immunoSEQ multiplex PCR; TCRdb holds only in-frame clones, not every one. The table lists approximately 42,000 clones, around 80% of them singletons. The record originates from a study of STAT3 mutations in large granular lymphocyte leukemia. Study-wide background: Among longitudinally sequenced T-LGLL patients, roughly half had canonical activating STAT3 mutations detected.

Study-wide results and caveats: Some patients had persisting codominant clonotypes that could mask small clones. Some patients had dominant TCR clones larger than their STAT3 mutant burden. Samples missed the first appearance of the clone. At least one immunodominant TCR beta clonotype appeared in every T-cell large granular lymphocyte leukemia patient.

This TCR came from a human donor with T large granular lymphocyte leukemia. Some clones in this sample may be carry-over from other donors' samples. The sequenced sample consisted of PBMCs. The chain couples TRBV5-1 to TRBJ2-1; D unclear. CDR3 sequence (DNA): TGCGCCAGCAGAATACCGGCAAGCTCCTACAATGAGCAGTTCTTC. This gives the protein CASRIPASSYNEQFF.